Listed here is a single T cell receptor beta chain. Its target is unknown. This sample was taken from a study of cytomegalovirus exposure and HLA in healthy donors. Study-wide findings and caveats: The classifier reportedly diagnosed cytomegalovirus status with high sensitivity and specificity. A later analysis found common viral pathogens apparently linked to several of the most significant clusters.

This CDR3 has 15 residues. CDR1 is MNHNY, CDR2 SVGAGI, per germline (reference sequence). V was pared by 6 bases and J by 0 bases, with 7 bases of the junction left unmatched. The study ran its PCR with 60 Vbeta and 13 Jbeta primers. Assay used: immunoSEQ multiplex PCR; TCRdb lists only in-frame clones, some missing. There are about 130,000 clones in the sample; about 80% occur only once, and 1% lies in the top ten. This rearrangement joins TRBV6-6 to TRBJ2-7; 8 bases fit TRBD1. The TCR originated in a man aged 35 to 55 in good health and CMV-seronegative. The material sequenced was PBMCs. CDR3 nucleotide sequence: TGTGCCAGCAGCCCGGGACAGGAGGACTCCTACGAGCAGTACTTC. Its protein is CASSPGQEDSYEQYF.